This TCR beta chain originates from a study of T cells in Graves' hyperthyroidism and ophthalmopathy. About the research overall: Prior to any treatment, at the point of initial diagnosis, peripheral blood was collected.

As concerns this clonotype: What it binds is not known.

Germline CDR1 reads DFQATT; CDR2 reads SNEGSKA (reference sequence). The CDR3 covers 15 residues. V shed 3 bases and J shed 9 bases, with 18 bases lying between them. Study-level results: Ophthalmopathy was distinguished from stable hyperthyroidism by 13 V-J signatures.

The investigators amplified TCR beta CDR3 regions from RNA transcripts. An initial round of RT-PCR targeting the TCR CDR3 relied on the HTBI primer set. MiXCR, run by TCRdb on the multiplex PCR reads, gives a single entry per CDR3 protein. Among about 500,000 distinct CDR3 sequences listed, about 16% were seen once. Each person with ophthalmopathy scored at least 3 on the Clinical Activity Score, reached NOSPECS grade 4 or higher, and had been ill under 3 months. The rearrangement uses TRBV20-1 and TRBJ1-6; D perhaps matches TRBD1 (6 bases). Material for sequencing was blood. The TCR originated in a woman in her 30s with Graves' ophthalmopathy. The CDR3 DNA sequence: TGCAGTGCTAGGTGGACAGAGGTGGGGCGTTCACCCCTCCACTTT. Protein product: CSARWTEVGRSPLHF.